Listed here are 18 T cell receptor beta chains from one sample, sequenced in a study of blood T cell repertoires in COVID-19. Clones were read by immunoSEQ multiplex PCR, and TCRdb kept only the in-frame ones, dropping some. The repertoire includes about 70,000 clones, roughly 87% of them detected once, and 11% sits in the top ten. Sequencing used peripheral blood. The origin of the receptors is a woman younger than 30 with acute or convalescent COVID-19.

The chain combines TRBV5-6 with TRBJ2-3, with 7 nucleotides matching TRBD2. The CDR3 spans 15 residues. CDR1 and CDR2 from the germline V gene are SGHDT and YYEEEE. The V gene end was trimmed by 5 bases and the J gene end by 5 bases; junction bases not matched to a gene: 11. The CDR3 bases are TGTGCCAGCAGAATACTAGCGCCCACCGTAGATACGCAGTATTTT. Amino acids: CASRILAPTVDTQYF.

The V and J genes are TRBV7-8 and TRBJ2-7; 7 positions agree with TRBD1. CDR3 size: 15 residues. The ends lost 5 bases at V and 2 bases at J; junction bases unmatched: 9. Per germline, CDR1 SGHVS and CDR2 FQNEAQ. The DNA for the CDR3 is TGTGCCAGCAGCCTTCGACAGGGCACTGCCTACGAGCAGTACTTC. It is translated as CASSLRQGTAYEQYF.

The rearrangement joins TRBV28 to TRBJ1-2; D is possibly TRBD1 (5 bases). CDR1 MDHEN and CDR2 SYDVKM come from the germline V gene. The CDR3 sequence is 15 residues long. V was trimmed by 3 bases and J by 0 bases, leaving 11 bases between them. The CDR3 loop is CASSFTGHSNYGYTF. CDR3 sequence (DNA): TGTGCCAGCAGTTTCACAGGACACTCTAACTATGGCTACACCTTC.

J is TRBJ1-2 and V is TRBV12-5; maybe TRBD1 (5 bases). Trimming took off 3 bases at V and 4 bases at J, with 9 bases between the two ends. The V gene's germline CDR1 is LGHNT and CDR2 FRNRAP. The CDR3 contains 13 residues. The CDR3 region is CASGLDSVYGYTF. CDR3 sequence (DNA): TGTGCTAGTGGTTTAGACAGTGTCTATGGCTACACCTTC.

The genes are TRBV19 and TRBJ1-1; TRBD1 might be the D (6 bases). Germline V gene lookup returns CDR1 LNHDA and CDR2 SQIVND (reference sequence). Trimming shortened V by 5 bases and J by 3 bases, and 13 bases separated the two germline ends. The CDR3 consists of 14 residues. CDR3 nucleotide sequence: TGTGCCAGTAGTGCCCGGACAGACTACACTGAAGCTTTCTTT. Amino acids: CASSARTDYTEAFF.

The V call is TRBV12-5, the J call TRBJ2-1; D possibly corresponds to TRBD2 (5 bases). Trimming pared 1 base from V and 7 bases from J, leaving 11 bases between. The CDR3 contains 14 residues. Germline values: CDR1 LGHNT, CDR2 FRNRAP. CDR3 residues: CASGLGPSGNEQFF. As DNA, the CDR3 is TGTGCTAGTGGTTTGGGCCCGTCGGGGAATGAGCAGTTCTTC.

CDR3 in amino acids: CATYHRGTTDTQYF. The CDR3 DNA follows: TGTGCCACCTATCACCGGGGGACCACAGATACGCAGTATTTT. The chain is built from TRBV24-1 and TRBJ2-3, with D possibly TRBD2 on 6 matching bases. CDR1 and CDR2 from the germline V gene are KGHDR and SFDVKD. The CDR3 covers 14 residues. Trimming removed 9 bases from V and 2 bases from J, with 14 bases in between.

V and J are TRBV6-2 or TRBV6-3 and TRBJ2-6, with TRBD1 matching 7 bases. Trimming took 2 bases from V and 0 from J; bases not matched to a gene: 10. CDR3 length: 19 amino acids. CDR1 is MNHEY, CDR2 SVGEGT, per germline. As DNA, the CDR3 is TGTGCCAGCAGTTACCCCCGACAGGGTCTTTACTCTGGGGCCAACGTCCTGACTTTC. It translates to CASSYPRQGLYSGANVLTF.

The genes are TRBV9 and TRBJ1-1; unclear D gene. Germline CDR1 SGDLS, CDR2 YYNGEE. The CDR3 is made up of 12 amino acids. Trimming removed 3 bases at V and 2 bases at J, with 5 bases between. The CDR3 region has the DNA TGTGCCAGCAGCGCCATCAACACTGAAGCTTTCTTT. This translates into CASSAINTEAFF.

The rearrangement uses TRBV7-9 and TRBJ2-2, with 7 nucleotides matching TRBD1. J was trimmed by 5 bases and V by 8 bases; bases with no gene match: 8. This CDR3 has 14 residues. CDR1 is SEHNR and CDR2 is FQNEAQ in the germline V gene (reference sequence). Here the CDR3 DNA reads TGTGCCAGCCGGGCAGGGGGTTATACCGGGGAGCTGTTTTTT. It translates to CASRAGGYTGELFF. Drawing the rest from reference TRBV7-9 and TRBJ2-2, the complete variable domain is DTGVSQNPRHKITKRGQNVTFRCDPISEHNRLYWYRQTLGQGPEFLTYFQNEAQLEKSRLLSDRFSAERPKGSFSTLEIQRTEQGDSAMYLCASRAGGYTGELFFGEGSRLTVL.

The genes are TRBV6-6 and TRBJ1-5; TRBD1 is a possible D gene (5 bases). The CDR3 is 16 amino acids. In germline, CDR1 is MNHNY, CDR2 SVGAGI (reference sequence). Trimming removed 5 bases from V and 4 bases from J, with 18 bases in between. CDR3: CASSRTRGGVNQPQHF. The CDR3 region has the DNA TGTGCCAGCAGTCGAACGAGGGGAGGGGTTAATCAGCCCCAGCATTTT.

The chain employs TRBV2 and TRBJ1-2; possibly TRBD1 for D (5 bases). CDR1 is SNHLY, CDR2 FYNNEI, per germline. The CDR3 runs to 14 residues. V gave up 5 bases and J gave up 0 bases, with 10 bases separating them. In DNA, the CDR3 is TGTGCCAGCAGTTGGGGCAGGGCTAACTATGGCTACACCTTC. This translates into CASSWGRANYGYTF. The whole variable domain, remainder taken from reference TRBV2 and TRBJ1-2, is EPEVTQTPSHQVTQMGQEVILRCVPISNHLYFYWYRQILGQKVEFLVSFYNNEISEKSEIFDDQFSVERPDGSNFTLKIRSTKLEDSAMYFCASSWGRANYGYTFGSGTRLTVV.

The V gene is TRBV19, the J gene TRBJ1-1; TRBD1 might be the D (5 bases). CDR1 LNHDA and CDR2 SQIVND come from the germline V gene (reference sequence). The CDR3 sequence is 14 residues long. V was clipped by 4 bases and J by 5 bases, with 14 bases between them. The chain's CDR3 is CASSTVRGGTEAFF. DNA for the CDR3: TGTGCCAGTAGTACCGTCCGGGGGGGAACTGAAGCTTTCTTT.

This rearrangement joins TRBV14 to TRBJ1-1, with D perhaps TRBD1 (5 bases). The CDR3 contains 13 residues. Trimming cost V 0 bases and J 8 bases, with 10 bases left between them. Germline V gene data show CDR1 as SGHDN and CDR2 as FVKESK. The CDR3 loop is CASSQESDSEAFF. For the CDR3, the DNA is TGTGCCAGCAGCCAAGAAAGTGACAGCGAAGCTTTCTTT.

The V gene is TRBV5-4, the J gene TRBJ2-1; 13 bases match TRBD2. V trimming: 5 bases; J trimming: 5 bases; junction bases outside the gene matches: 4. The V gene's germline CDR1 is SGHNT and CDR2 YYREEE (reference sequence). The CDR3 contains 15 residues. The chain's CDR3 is CASSKTSGRDNEQFF. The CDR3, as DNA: TGTGCCAGCAGTAAAACTAGCGGGAGGGACAATGAGCAGTTCTTC.

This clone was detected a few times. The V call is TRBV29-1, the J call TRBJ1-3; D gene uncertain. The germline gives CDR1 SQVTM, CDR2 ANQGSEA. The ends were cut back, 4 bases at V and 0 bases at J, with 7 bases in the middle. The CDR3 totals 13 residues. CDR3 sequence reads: CSVAPSSGNTIYF. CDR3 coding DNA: TGCAGCGTTGCCCCCAGCTCTGGAAACACCATATATTTT.

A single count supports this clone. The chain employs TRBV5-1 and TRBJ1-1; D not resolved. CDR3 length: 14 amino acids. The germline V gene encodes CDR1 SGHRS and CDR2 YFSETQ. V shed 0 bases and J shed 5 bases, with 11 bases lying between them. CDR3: CASSLVQPGTEAFF. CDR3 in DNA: TGCGCCAGCAGCTTGGTACAGCCTGGGACTGAAGCTTTCTTT.

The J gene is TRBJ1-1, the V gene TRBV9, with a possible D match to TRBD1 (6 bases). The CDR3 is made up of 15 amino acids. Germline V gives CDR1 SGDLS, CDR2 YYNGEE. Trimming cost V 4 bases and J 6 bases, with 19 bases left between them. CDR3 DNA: TGTGCCAGCAGCACCTACTCAGGGGTAGGGGCTGAAGCTTTCTTT. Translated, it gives CASSTYSGVGAEAFF.